This TCR beta chain was observed in a study of read filtering for tumor transcriptome and immune sequencing. Molecular barcoded adaptors covering alpha/delta and beta/gamma chains were used on 400 to 450 ng RNA. TCRdb reprocessed the reads with MiXCR, giving one entry per CDR3 protein. The sample yields fewer than 100,000 distinct CDR3 sequences, roughly an eighth seen once. The table lists this clonotype with many counts. The TCR sequence derives from a donor at least 40 years old with multiple myeloma. Sequencing was performed on a population of CD138-negative cells sorted from bone marrow.

This CDR3 reads CSVFPGYGANEQFF. CDR3 bases: TGCAGTGTATTCCCGGGGTACGGAGCGAATGAGCAGTTCTTC. This chain links TRBV20-1 with TRBJ2-1; TRBD2 might be the D (5 bases). CDR1 is DFQATT, CDR2 SNEGSKA, per germline (reference sequence). There are 14 residues in the CDR3. Trimming shortened V by 7 bases and J by 7 bases, and 20 bases separated the two germline ends.